This is a list of T cell receptor beta chains from one sample in a study of T cell responses to AZD1222 COVID-19 vaccine. Assay: immunoSEQ multiplex PCR; the TCRdb copy retains only in-frame clones and omits some. The sample includes 110,000 to 150,000 clones, approximately 90% seen only once; the top ten take less than 2%. Here the sequenced sample was peripheral blood, taken 28 days after the second AZD1222 dose. All receptors come from an adult who received the AZD1222 COVID-19 vaccine. Both conserved end residues are part of each CDR3. A D gene is named only where the DNA matches it firmly.

D,J,V,DNA,CDR3
TRBD1,TRBJ1-2,TRBV5-1,TGCGCCAGCAGCCCCGCCGGGACAGCCGTCTATGGCTACACCTTC,CASSPAGTAVYGYTF
TRBD2,TRBJ2-1,TRBV5-1,TGCGCCAGCAGCTTGGTACTAGCGGCTCAGAGCTCCTACAATGAGCAGTTCTTC,CASSLVLAAQSSYNEQFF
NA,TRBJ1-3,TRBV6-1,TGTGCCAGCAGTGAAGCAGGGGGAACTATCTTCTCTGGAAACACCATATATTTT,CASSEAGGTIFSGNTIYF
NA,TRBJ2-7,TRBV5-1,TGCGCCAGCAGCTTCGGCGGGATAAGCTCCTACGAGCAGTACTTC,CASSFGGISSYEQYF
NA,TRBJ1-2,TRBV3-1/TRBV3-2,TGTGCCAGCAGCCAAATGCAGGGCAACTATGGCTACACCTTC,CASSQMQGNYGYTF
NA,TRBJ2-7,TRBV21-1,TGTGCCAGCCCCCAGGCCGCCTGTAACAGGGACTCCTACGAGCAGTACTTC,CASPQAACNRDSYEQYF
NA,TRBJ1-5,TRBV19,TGTGCCAGTAGTATTGTAGAAGATCAGCCCCAGCATTTT,CASSIVEDQPQHF
TRBD1,TRBJ1-2,TRBV5-6,TGTGCCAGCAGTAGGGACAGGGGGTTGAATGGCTACACCTTC,CASSRDRGLNGYTF
NA,TRBJ1-1,TRBV25-1,TGTGCCAGCAGTGGGGACATGGGTGATACTGAAGCTTTCTTT,CASSGDMGDTEAFF
TRBD2,TRBJ2-1,TRBV9,TGTGCCAGCAGCCCGCCTCCGGGACTAGCGGCCAATGAGCAGTTCTTC,CASSPPPGLAANEQFF
TRBD2,TRBJ2-1,TRBV6-1,TGTGCCAGCAGGGAAAGACTAGCGGGGGGATTCTACAATGAGCAGTTCTTC,CASRERLAGGFYNEQFF
NA,TRBJ1-2,TRBV5-1,TGCGCCAGCAGCTTGGAGGGCATACCGGTAATTGACGGCTACACCTTC,CASSLEGIPVIDGYTF
NA,TRBJ2-3,TRBV5-1,TGCGCCAGCAGTCCCCGGGACGGGGGGCTGGGAGATACGCAGTATTTT,CASSPRDGGLGDTQYF